This record concerns one T cell receptor (beta chain) sequence. The sample originates from a study of identical twins. V was clipped by 2 bases and J by 1 base, with 7 bases between them. From germline, CDR1 is SGHRS and CDR2 YFSETQ. This CDR3 region has 14 residues. In TCRdb, the 5' RACE reads were re-called with MiXCR into one record per CDR3 protein. The sample yields fewer than 900,000 distinct CDR3 sequences, 21% seen once. The same sample was also studied in work on T cells expressing NK-cell markers. That work adds: These clonotypes also led the CD3+CD56-NKG2C+ fraction in a few donors.

Sequences were obtained from PBMCs. This TCR was sampled from a woman aged 18-30 years in good health. V gene TRBV5-1 combines with J gene TRBJ2-1, with unresolved D. In nucleotides, the CDR3 is TGCGCCAGCAGCTTTGCGAGTTCCTACAATGAGCAGTTCTTC. It is translated as CASSFASSYNEQFF.